This T cell receptor beta chain was sequenced in a study of CD8 T cells in Susac syndrome. TCR beta was sequenced from blood CD8+ and CD4+ T cells. After extraction with the RNeasy kit, roughly 0.5 to 1 ug of the RNA was reverse transcribed using random hexamers. TCRdb reprocessed the immunoSEQ multiplex PCR reads via MiXCR and lists one record per CDR3 protein. The profile covers roughly 130,000 distinct CDR3 sequences, with 90% to 95% appearing a single time and about 0.28% taken by the ten largest. Trimming cost V 1 base and J 4 bases, with 10 bases left between them. Germline lookup yields CDR1 SEHNR and CDR2 FQNEAQ (reference sequence). The CDR3 is made up of 14 amino acids.

This sequence joins TRBV7-9 and TRBJ1-1; no clear D. Sequences were obtained from CD8+ T cells from PBMCs. The receptor's source is a human donor with Susac syndrome. CDR3 sequence: CASSLEPPGTEAFF. In nucleotides, the CDR3 is TGTGCCAGCAGCTTAGAACCACCGGGCACTGAAGCTTTCTTT.